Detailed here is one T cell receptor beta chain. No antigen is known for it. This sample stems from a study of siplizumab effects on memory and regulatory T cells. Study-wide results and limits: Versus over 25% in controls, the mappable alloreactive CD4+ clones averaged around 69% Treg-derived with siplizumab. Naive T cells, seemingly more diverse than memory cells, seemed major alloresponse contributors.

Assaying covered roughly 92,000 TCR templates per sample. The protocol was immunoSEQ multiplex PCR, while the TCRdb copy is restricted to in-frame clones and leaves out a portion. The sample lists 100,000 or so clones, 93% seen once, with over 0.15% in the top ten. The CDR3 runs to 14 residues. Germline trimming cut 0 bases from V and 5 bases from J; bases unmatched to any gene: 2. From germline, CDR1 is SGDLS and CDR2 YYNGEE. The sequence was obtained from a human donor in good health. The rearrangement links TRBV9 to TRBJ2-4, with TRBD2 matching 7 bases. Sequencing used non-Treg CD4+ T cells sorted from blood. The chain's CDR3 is CASSVGTRENIQYF. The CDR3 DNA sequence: TGTGCCAGCAGCGTAGGGACTAGGGAAAACATTCAGTACTTC.